This T cell receptor (beta chain) was identified in a study of cytomegalovirus exposure and HLA in healthy donors. Germline values: CDR1 SGHTA, CDR2 FQGTGA. Trimming cost V 5 bases and J 4 bases; bases outside gene matches: 10. The CDR3 length is 15 residues. The PCR made use of 60 Vbeta and 13 Jbeta primers. TCRdb's table, derived via immunoSEQ multiplex PCR, lists solely in-frame clones and lacks some. The sample yields fewer than 200,000 clones, around 80% seen once. This rearrangement joins TRBV7-3 to TRBJ2-7, with 8 bases lining up with TRBD1. The sequenced sample was PBMCs. The sequence was collected from a woman aged 45-65 years in good health and CMV-seropositive. CDR3: CASSPSAGQEYEQYF. CDR3 DNA sequence: TGTGCCAGCAGCCCCTCGGCGGGACAGGAGTACGAGCAGTACTTC.